The clone carrying this T cell receptor beta chain was seen a single time. Its antigen is currently unknown. These data come from a study of T cell responses to AZD1222 COVID-19 vaccine. Study-wide results and limits: Only after the peak T cell response were repertoires sampled.

Germline V lookup: CDR1 SQVTM, CDR2 ANQGSEA. Germline trimming cut 7 bases from V and 2 bases from J; bases unmatched to any gene: 2. The CDR3 contains 12 residues. The method was immunoSEQ multiplex PCR; TCRdb's version includes in-frame clones alone and lacks a portion of them. Of around 130,000 clones in the sample, around 88% were seen once. This receptor was identified in an adult in good health. The input for sequencing was peripheral blood, taken on day 0 of AZD1222 vaccination. The V gene is TRBV29-1, the J gene TRBJ2-1, with 7 bases matching TRBD2. For the CDR3, the DNA is TGCAGCGGCGGACTAGCCTACAATGAGCAGTTCTTC. It specifies CSGGLAYNEQFF.